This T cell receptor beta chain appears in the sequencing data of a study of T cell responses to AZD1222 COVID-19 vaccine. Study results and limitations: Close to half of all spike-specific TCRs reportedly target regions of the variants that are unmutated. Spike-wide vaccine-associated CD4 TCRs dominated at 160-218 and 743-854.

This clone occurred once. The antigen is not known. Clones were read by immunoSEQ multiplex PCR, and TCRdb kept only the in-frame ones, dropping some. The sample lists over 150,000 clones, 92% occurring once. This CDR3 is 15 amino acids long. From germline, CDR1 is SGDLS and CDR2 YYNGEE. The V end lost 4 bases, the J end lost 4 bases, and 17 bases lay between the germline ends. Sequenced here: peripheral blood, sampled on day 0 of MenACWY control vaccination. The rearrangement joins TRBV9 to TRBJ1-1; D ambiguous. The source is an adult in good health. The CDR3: CASSTRPSPGTEAFF. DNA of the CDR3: TGTGCCAGCAGCACTCGTCCCTCCCCGGGCACTGAAGCTTTCTTT.